This T cell receptor beta chain was captured in a study of shared clonotypes between healthy human individuals. As regards this clone: Antigen specificity is unknown.

Data came from immunoSEQ multiplex PCR; TCRdb stores just in-frame clones and leaves some out. This sample has approximately 720,000 clones, with approximately 79% found just once. The CDR3 runs 12 residues. Trimming removed 2 bases from V and 5 bases from J, with 6 bases in between. The germline V gene has CDR1 SGHDN and CDR2 FVKESK. CD4+ cells underwent separation, giving CD45RA+ naive and CD45RA-negative memory subsets. Study-wide points: Among donors, the sharing of clonotypes was expected to be influenced by sequencing depth. Memory subsets had estimated richness that was generally smaller than that of naive subsets. Shared clonotypes: about 4.6% naive CD4, around 3.5% naive CD8, roughly 2.2% memory CD4, under 0.45% memory CD8.

The J gene is TRBJ2-5, the V gene TRBV14; D gene uncertain. The specimen was memory CD4+ T cells sorted from blood. Specified subset: CD45RA-negative fraction. This TCR was recovered from a woman aged 30 to 39 in good health. CDR3 coding DNA: TGTGCCAGCAGCCAATCTTGGGAGACCCAGTACTTC. It translates to CASSQSWETQYF.